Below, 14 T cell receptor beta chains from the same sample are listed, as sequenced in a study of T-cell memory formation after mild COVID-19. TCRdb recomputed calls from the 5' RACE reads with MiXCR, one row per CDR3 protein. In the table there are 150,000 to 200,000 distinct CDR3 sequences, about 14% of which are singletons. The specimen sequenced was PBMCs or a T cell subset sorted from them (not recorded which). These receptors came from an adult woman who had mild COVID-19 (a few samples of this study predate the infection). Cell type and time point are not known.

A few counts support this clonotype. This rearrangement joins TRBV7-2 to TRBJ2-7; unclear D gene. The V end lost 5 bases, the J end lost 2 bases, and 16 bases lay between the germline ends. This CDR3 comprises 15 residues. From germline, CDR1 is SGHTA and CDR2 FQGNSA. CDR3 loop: CASSPLRYKTYEQYF. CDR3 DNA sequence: TGTGCCAGCAGCCCCCTACGGTACAAAACCTACGAGCAGTACTTC.

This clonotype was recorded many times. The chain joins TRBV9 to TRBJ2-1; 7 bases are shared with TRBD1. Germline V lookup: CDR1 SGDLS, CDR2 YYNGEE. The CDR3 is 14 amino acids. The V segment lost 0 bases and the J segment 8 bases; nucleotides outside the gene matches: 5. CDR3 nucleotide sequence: TGTGCCAGCAGCGTAGCCGAGGGGGCGGATGAGCAGTTCTTC. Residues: CASSVAEGADEQFF. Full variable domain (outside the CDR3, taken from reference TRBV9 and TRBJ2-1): DSGVTQTPKHLITATGQRVTLRCSPRSGDLSVYWYQQSLDQGLQFLIQYYNGEERAKGNILERFSAQQFPDLHSELNLSSLELGDSALYFCASSVAEGADEQFFGPGTRLTVL.

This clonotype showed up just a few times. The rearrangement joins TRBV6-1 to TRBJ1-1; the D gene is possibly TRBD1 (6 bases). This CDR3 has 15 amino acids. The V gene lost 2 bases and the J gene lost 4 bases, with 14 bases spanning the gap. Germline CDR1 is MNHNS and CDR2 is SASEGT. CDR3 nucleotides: TGTGCCAGCAGTGAACGGGGAACAGGGAGCACTGAAGCTTTCTTT. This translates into CASSERGTGSTEAFF.

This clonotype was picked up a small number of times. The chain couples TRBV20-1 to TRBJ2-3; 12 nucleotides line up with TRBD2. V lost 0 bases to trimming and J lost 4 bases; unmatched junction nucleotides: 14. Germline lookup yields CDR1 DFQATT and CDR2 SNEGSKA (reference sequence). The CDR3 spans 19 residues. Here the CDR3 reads CSARDPASGRAVPADTQYF. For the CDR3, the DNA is TGCAGTGCTAGAGATCCGGCTAGCGGGAGGGCAGTACCGGCAGATACGCAGTATTTT.

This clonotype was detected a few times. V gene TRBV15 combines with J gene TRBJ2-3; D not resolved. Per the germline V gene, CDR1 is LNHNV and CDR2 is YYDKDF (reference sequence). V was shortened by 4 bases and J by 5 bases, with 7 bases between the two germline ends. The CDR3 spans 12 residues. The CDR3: CATSMSQDTQYF. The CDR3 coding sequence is TGTGCCACCAGCATGAGCCAAGATACGCAGTATTTT.

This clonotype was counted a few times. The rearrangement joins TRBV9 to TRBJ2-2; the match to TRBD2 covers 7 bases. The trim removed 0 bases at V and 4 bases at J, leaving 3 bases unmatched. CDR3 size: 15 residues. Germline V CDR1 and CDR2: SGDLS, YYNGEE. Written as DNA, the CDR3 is TGTGCCAGCAGCGTAGGACTAGCCGCCACCGGGGAGCTGTTTTTT. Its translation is CASSVGLAATGELFF.

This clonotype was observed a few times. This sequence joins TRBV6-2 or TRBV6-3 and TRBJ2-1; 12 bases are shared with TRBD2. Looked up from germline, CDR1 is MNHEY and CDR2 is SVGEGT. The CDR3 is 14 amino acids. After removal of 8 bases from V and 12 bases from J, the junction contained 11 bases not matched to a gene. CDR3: CASGSSGRAVSQFF. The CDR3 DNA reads TGTGCCAGCGGATCTAGCGGGAGGGCCGTATCGCAGTTCTTC.

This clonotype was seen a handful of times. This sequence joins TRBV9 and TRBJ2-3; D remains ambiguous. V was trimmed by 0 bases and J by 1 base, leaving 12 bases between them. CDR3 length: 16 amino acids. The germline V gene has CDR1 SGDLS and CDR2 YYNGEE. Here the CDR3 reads CASSVEQVHGTDTQYF. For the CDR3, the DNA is TGTGCCAGCAGCGTAGAGCAGGTACACGGCACAGATACGCAGTATTTT.

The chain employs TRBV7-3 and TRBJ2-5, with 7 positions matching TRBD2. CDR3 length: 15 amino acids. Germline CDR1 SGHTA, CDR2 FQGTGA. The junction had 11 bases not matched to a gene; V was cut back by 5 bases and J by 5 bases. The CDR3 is CASSPRPSGLETQYF. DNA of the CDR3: TGTGCCAGCAGCCCACGACCTAGCGGTCTGGAGACCCAGTACTTC.

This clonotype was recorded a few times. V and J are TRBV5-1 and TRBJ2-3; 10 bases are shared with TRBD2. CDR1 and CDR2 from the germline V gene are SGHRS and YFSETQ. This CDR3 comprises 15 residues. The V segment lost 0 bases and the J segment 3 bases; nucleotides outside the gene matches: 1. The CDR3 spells CASSLERGGTDTQYF. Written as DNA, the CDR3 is TGCGCCAGCAGCTTGGAGCGGGGGGGGACAGATACGCAGTATTTT.

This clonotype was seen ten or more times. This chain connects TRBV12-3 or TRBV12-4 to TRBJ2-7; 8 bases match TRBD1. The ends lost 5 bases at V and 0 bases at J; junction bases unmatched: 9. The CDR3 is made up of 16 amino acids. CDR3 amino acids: CASSAGGQGNSYEQYF. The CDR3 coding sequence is TGTGCCAGCAGTGCCGGCGGACAGGGTAACTCCTACGAGCAGTACTTC.

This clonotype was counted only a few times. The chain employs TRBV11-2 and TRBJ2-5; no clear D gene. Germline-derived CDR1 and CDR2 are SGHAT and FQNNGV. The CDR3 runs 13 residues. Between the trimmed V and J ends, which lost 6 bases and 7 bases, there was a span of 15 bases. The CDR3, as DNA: TGTGCCAGCAGTCAAGCAGACTCCGGGACCCAGTACTTC. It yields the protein CASSQADSGTQYF.

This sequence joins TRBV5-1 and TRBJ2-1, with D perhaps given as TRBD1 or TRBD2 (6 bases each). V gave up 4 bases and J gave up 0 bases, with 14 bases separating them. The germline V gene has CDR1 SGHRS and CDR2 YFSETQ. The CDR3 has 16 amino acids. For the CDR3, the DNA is TGCGCCAGCAGCGGAGTAGGGGGGAGCTCCTACAATGAGCAGTTCTTC. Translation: CASSGVGGSSYNEQFF.

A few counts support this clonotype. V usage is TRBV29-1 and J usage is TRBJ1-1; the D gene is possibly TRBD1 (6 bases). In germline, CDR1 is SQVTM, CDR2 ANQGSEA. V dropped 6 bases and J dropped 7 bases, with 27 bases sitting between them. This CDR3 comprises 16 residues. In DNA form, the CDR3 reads TGCAGCGTCGAGGCGACGGCCCAAGGGGGTCTTGGTGAAGCTTTCTTT. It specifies CSVEATAQGGLGEAFF.